The rows below give T cell receptor beta chains drawn from one sample of a study of blood T cell repertoires in COVID-19. This table comes from immunoSEQ multiplex PCR, and its TCRdb copy is limited to in-frame clones, with some not included. The table records approximately 150,000 clones, about 88% of them present only once. Sequencing was done on a sample of peripheral blood. The receptors were sampled from a woman over 75 with COVID-19, enrolled during active disease. CDR3s include the opening cysteine and the closing phenylalanine or tryptophan. Each record gives: V gene, J gene, D gene, clone size, CDR3 DNA, CDR3 protein. D genes are given only for firm matches. Where a row states a size, it is once, few, many or the class of an expanded clone; other rows omit it.

TRBV12-2	TRBJ2-5	-	-	TGTGCAAGTCGCTTAGCGCGGGTAGGGAGGACTAGCGGGCCCCGAGGTCGCGAGACCCAGTACTTC	CASRLARVGRTSGPRGRETQYF
TRBV7-6	TRBJ2-1	-	-	TGTGCCAGCAGCTTATTGCCGGGAGTCTACAATGAGCAGTTCTTC	CASSLLPGVYNEQFF
TRBV28	TRBJ2-2	-	-	TGTGCCAGCAGTTTGTTTTCTGGGGAGCTGTTTTTT	CASSLFSGELFF
TRBV6-2/TRBV6-3	TRBJ2-4	-	-	TGTGCCAGCAGTTACCCAGGGAAAAACATTCAGTACTTC	CASSYPGKNIQYF
TRBV10-3	TRBJ2-5	-	-	TGTGCCACCGGCCCAGGGGCACAAGAGACCCAGTACTTC	CATGPGAQETQYF
TRBV5-4	TRBJ2-7	-	-	TGTGCCAGCAGCCCACCCCCTTTAGGGGGAGGGGTTCAGGAGCAGTACTTC	CASSPPPLGGGVQEQYF
TRBV28	TRBJ1-5	-	-	TGTGCCAGCAGTTTTTTCTTTAATTCGGGTACACCCGAGCCCCAGCATTTT	CASSFFFNSGTPEPQHF
TRBV7-9	TRBJ1-1	-	-	TGTGCCAGCAGCTCCCCCCCGGGAATGATGAACACTGAAGCTTTCTTT	CASSSPPGMMNTEAFF
TRBV12-3/TRBV12-4	TRBJ1-5	-	once	TGTGCCAGCAGGGTAGACGGGAATCAGCCCCAGCATTTT	CASRVDGNQPQHF
TRBV7-2	TRBJ1-2	-	-	TGTGCCAGCAGCCCCGGACAGACTAACTATGGCTACACCTTC	CASSPGQTNYGYTF
TRBV2	TRBJ2-5	TRBD2	-	TGTGCCAGCGGTGGCGGGGGAGAGACCCAGTACTTC	CASGGGGETQYF
TRBV5-4	TRBJ1-1	-	-	TGTGCCAGCAGCCTGACCGGGATCATGAACACTGAAGCTTTCTTT	CASSLTGIMNTEAFF
TRBV5-4	TRBJ2-7	TRBD1	many	TGTGCCAGCAGCTTGGATGGACAGGGAACTCACGAGCAGTACTTC	CASSLDGQGTHEQYF
TRBV5-5	TRBJ2-5	TRBD2	-	TGTGCCAGCAGCCTAGGGACTAGCGGTTATAGGGGAGAGACCCAGTACTTC	CASSLGTSGYRGETQYF
TRBV5-6	TRBJ1-2	TRBD1	-	TGTGCCAGCAGCTCTGATGACAGGGGGCATACGGTCTATGGCTACACCTTC	CASSSDDRGHTVYGYTF
TRBV10-3	TRBJ1-2	-	-	TGTGCCATCAGCGAGGACTCTAACTATGGCTACACCTTC	CAISEDSNYGYTF
TRBV5-1	TRBJ2-1	-	-	TGCGCCAGCAGCCTTACGGGAGTCATCTCCTACAATGAGCAGTTCTTC	CASSLTGVISYNEQFF
TRBV13	TRBJ1-2	-	-	TGTGCCAGCAGCTTAGGCTCGGGGGTTCGGGGCTACACCTTC	CASSLGSGVRGYTF
TRBV2	TRBJ1-2	TRBD1	-	TGTGCCAGCAGTGAAAGGCAGGGGGCGTTTGGCTACACCTTC	CASSERQGAFGYTF
TRBV7-2	TRBJ2-7	-	-	TGTGCCAGCAGCTTCACAGGCACCTACGAGCAGTACTTC	CASSFTGTYEQYF
TRBV28	TRBJ1-2	TRBD1	-	TGTGCCAGCAATCCCGGACAGGGAAACTATGGCTACACCTTC	CASNPGQGNYGYTF
TRBV5-1	TRBJ2-1	TRBD2	few	TGCGCCAGCAGCTTGAAGTTAGCGGGAGAAGCATACAATGAGCAGTTCTTC	CASSLKLAGEAYNEQFF
TRBV4-2	TRBJ2-1	TRBD2	-	TGTGCCAGCAGCCGTCTAGCGGGAGATCGCAATGAGCAGTTCTTC	CASSRLAGDRNEQFF
TRBV12-3/TRBV12-4	TRBJ1-2	-	-	TGTGCCAGCAGTTTAAGGGGCTATGGCTACACCTTC	CASSLRGYGYTF
TRBV5-1	TRBJ2-3	TRBD2	-	TGCGCCAGCGGAGTAGCGGGAGTCGACACAGATACGCAGTATTTT	CASGVAGVDTDTQYF
TRBV9	TRBJ2-3	TRBD2	-	TGTGCCAGCAGCCCCGGGACTATGGGCACAGATACGCAGTATTTT	CASSPGTMGTDTQYF
TRBV29-1	TRBJ2-1	-	-	TGCAGCGTTGGACAGTCCTACAATGAGCAGTTCTTC	CSVGQSYNEQFF
TRBV28	TRBJ1-3	TRBD1	-	TGTGCCAGCAGTTTGGCAGGGGGCTCTGGAAACACCATATATTTT	CASSLAGGSGNTIYF
TRBV5-1	TRBJ2-7	-	-	TGCGCCAGCTCACGCTCGGGCTACGAGCAGTACTTC	CASSRSGYEQYF
TRBV4-3	TRBJ2-7	-	-	TGCGCCAGCAGCCAAGATTCGGCGGGGCTCTACGAGCAGTACTTC	CASSQDSAGLYEQYF
TRBV11-2	TRBJ2-1	-	once	TGTGCCAGCAGCTTATCAGGAGGTGCTCAAGGCTCCTACAATGAGCAGTTCTTC	CASSLSGGAQGSYNEQFF
TRBV3-1/TRBV3-2	TRBJ2-3	-	-	TGTGCCAGCAGCCAAGATCGAAGCGGTACGCAGTATTTT	CASSQDRSGTQYF
TRBV5-1	TRBJ2-5	-	-	TGCGCCAGCAGCTTGGGTCGAGCAGGGCAAGAGACCCAGTACTTC	CASSLGRAGQETQYF
TRBV4-2	TRBJ1-2	TRBD1	-	TGTGCCAGCAGCCTTGGCTGGGACAGTAACTATGGCTACACCTTC	CASSLGWDSNYGYTF
TRBV5-1	TRBJ2-2	TRBD2	-	TGCGCCAGCAGCTTGACTAGCGCGGCGAACACCGGGGAGCTGTTTTTT	CASSLTSAANTGELFF
TRBV15	TRBJ2-7	-	-	TGTGCCACCAGCAGAGATTTATTGGGGAGTTCCTCATACGAGCAGTACTTC	CATSRDLLGSSSYEQYF
TRBV12-3/TRBV12-4	TRBJ1-1	-	few	TGTGCCAGCAGTTTGAGGGATAACACTGAAGCTTTCTTT	CASSLRDNTEAFF
TRBV19	TRBJ2-3	-	once	TGTGCCAGTAGTACCCGGGGCACAGATACGCAGTATTTT	CASSTRGTDTQYF
TRBV28	TRBJ2-3	TRBD2	once	TGTGCCAGCAGTTCGCCGGGGGGGGACACGAGCACAGATACGCAGTATTTT	CASSSPGGDTSTDTQYF
TRBV6-2/TRBV6-3	TRBJ1-4	-	-	TGTGCCAGCAGCCAATCAGGCAGCCTTTATGAAAAACTGTTTTTT	CASSQSGSLYEKLFF
TRBV6-6	TRBJ2-7	TRBD2	-	TGTGCCAGCAGTTCATCCGGGACTAGCGGATACGAGCAGTACTTC	CASSSSGTSGYEQYF
TRBV11-3	TRBJ2-2	-	-	TGTGCCAGCAGCCTCCACACCGGGGAGCTGTTTTTT	CASSLHTGELFF
TRBV18	TRBJ2-2	-	once	TGTGCCAGCTCACCACGGCAGGGAGGTACCGGGGAGCTGTTTTTT	CASSPRQGGTGELFF